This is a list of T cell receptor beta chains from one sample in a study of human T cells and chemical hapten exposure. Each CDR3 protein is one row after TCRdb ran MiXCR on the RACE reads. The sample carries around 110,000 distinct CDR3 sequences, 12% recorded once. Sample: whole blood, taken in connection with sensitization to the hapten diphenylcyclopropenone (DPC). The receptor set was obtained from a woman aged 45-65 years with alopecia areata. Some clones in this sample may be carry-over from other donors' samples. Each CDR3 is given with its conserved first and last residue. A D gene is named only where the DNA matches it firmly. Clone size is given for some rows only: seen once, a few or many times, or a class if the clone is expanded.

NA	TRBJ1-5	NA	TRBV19	TGTGCCAGTAGTAGAGGCAGGGGTGGCAATCAGCCCCAGCATTTT	CASSRGRGGNQPQHF
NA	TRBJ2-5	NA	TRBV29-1	TGCAGCGTTGAACCGGGCAGGGAAGAGACCCAGTACTTC	CSVEPGREETQYF
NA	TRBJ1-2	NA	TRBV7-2	TGTGCCAGCAGCTTTGGACAGCCCCTCTATTATGGCTACACCTTC	CASSFGQPLYYGYTF
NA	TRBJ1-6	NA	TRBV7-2	TGTGCCAGCACCCTATCTCAAATAGCAGGCAATTCACCCCTCCACTTT	CASTLSQIAGNSPLHF
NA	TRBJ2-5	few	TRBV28	TGTGCCAGCAGTTTGGGGGTAGAGGAGACCCAGTACTTC	CASSLGVEETQYF
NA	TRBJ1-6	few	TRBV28	TGTGCCAGCAGCCCACAACAAACCCTCCACTTT	CASSPQQTLHF
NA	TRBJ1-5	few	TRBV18	TGTGCCAGCTCACTCGGGACTCTTACAAATCAGCCCCAGCATTTT	CASSLGTLTNQPQHF
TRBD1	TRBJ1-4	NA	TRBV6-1	TGTGCCAGCGTCCGAGACAGGGGAAATGAAAAACTGTTTTTT	CASVRDRGNEKLFF
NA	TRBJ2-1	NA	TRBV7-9	TGTGCCAGCAGCCTTTCCTGGAATGAGCAGTTCTTC	CASSLSWNEQFF
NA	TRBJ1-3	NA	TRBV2	TGTGCCAGCAGTGCTGAGAGTTTCTCTGGAAACACCATATATTTT	CASSAESFSGNTIYF
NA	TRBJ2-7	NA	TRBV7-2	TGTGTCAGCAGCTTTTCCGAGCAGTACTTC	CVSSFSEQYF
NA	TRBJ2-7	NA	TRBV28	TGTGCCACCCTAAGGGGGGATTCCTACGAGCAGTACTTC	CATLRGDSYEQYF
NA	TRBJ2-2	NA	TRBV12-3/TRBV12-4	TGTGCCAGCAGTTTACCCATAAACACCGGGGAGCTGTTTTTT	CASSLPINTGELFF
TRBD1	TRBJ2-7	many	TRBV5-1	TGCGCCAGCAGGAGGGACAGCTACGAGCAGTACTTC	CASRRDSYEQYF
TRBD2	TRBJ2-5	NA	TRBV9	TGTGCCAGCAGCGTGGGACTAGCGGGGGCCCAAGAGACCCAGTACTTC	CASSVGLAGAQETQYF
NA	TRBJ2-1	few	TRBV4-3	TGCGCCAGCAGCCAAGATCGTCAGGGTCCCTACAATGAGCAGTTCTTC	CASSQDRQGPYNEQFF